Below, 10 T cell receptor beta chains from the same sample are listed, as sequenced in a study of PD-1 blockade in mismatch repair-deficient tumors (dated by TCRdb to 2016 to 2017). Libraries were prepared through the immunoSEQ multiplex PCR assay. Held by TCRdb, this immuneACCESS table contains in-frame sequences only and omits some clones. Under half of the omission traces to an unresolved V gene where checked; the cause of the rest is unknown. The sample contains about 120,000 clones, about 74% of them found a single time. The top ten clonotypes cover 4.7% of the sample. Material: peripheral blood, obtained about 13 months after starting pembrolizumab. These receptors originate from an adult with mismatch repair-deficient cancer.

This sequence joins TRBV10-3 and TRBJ2-3, with D perhaps TRBD2 (6 bases). The V gene lost 6 bases and the J gene lost 4 bases, with 17 bases spanning the gap. Germline CDR1 is ENHRY and CDR2 is SYGVKD. The CDR3 is 15 residues long. CDR3 sequence reads: CAIRGDSQPPDTQYF. The CDR3 DNA follows: TGTGCCATCAGGGGGGACTCACAACCCCCAGATACGCAGTATTTT.

J is TRBJ2-2 and V is TRBV25-1; D is possibly TRBD1 (5 bases). CDR1 is MGHDK and CDR2 is SYGVNS in the germline V gene. V shed 4 bases and J shed 6 bases, with 12 bases lying between them. CDR3 length equals 14 residues. In nucleotides, the CDR3 is TGTGCCAGCAGTGCCCAGGGTGGTGCCGGGGAGCTGTTTTTT. Protein product: CASSAQGGAGELFF.

The gene calls are TRBV6-1 and TRBJ2-2; TRBD2 might be the D (6 bases). Germline loops: CDR1 MNHNS, CDR2 SASEGT. The germline V and J ends were trimmed by 8 bases and 8 bases, with 18 bases remaining between them. This CDR3 has 14 amino acids. This CDR3 is CASGEVVRTGELFF. CDR3 sequence (DNA): TGTGCCAGCGGGGAGGTAGTCCGGACAGGGGAGCTGTTTTTT.

This chain uses TRBV7-9 with TRBJ1-4, with D perhaps matching TRBD1 (6 bases). The CDR3 has 14 amino acids. Germline values: CDR1 SEHNR, CDR2 FQNEAQ (reference sequence). The germline V and J ends were trimmed by 5 bases and 4 bases, with 11 bases remaining between them. The CDR3 sequence: CASSPSDSNEKLFF. The DNA for the CDR3 is TGTGCCAGCAGCCCCTCGGACAGTAATGAAAAACTGTTTTTT.

The chain joins TRBV7-6 to TRBJ1-4, with no clear D. The CDR3 totals 14 residues. With 1 base removed from V and 6 bases from J, the gap between germline ends came to 9 bases. Germline V gene lookup returns CDR1 SGHVS and CDR2 FNYEAQ. CDR3 sequence: CASSLGLGYEKLFF. CDR3 in DNA: TGTGCCAGCAGCTTAGGTCTAGGGTATGAAAAACTGTTTTTT.

V gene TRBV6-5 combines with J gene TRBJ2-1; 14 bases match TRBD2. Germline CDR1 and CDR2: MNHEY and SVGAGI. CDR3 length: 15 amino acids. V lost 5 bases to trimming and J lost 7 bases; unmatched junction nucleotides: 4. The CDR3 spells CASSPGTSGGNEQFF. Here the CDR3 DNA reads TGTGCCAGCAGTCCCGGGACTAGCGGGGGAAATGAGCAGTTCTTC.

The chain uses TRBV18 and TRBJ2-3; 8 bases map to TRBD2. There are 16 residues in the CDR3. The ends lost 5 bases at V and 4 bases at J; junction bases unmatched: 11. Per the germline V gene, CDR1 is KGHSH and CDR2 is LQKENI. The CDR3 DNA reads as TGTGCCAGCTCAACATCAGGGAATAGCGGGGCAGATACGCAGTATTTT. It codes for CASSTSGNSGADTQYF.

V is TRBV15 and J is TRBJ2-2; D not certain. Per germline, CDR1 LNHNV and CDR2 YYDKDF (reference sequence). This CDR3 comprises 16 residues. The germline V and J ends were trimmed by 1 base and 4 bases, with 13 bases remaining between them. The CDR3 here is CATSRAKVGPTGELFF. CDR3 bases: TGTGCCACCAGCAGAGCAAAGGTTGGGCCCACCGGGGAGCTGTTTTTT.

This clone was seen only once. The CDR3 DNA reads as TGCAGCGTGGCTACTAGCGGTCAAGAGACCCAGTACTTC. Protein product: CSVATSGQETQYF. V usage is TRBV29-1 and J usage is TRBJ2-5, with 8 bases fitting TRBD2. The CDR3 length is 13 residues. The junction had 5 bases not matched to a gene; V was cut back by 6 bases and J by 2 bases. Germline loops: CDR1 SQVTM, CDR2 ANQGSEA.

The CDR3 here is CASNRQGPGELFF. In DNA, the CDR3 is TGTGCCAGCAACCGACAGGGGCCCGGGGAGCTGTTTTTT. The chain employs TRBV2 and TRBJ2-2; 8 positions match TRBD1. CDR1 is SNHLY and CDR2 is FYNNEI in the germline V gene. J lost 6 bases, V lost 7 bases, and 4 bases had no gene match. The CDR3 spans 13 residues.